This passage covers 8 T cell receptor beta chains from one sample sequenced in a study of T-cell reconstitution after alpha-beta-depleted transplantation in children. This sample's TCRbeta library carried unique molecular identifier barcodes. Each CDR3 protein is one row after TCRdb ran MiXCR on the PCR reads. Of roughly 400,000 distinct CDR3 sequences in the sample, 43% were seen once. The sequencing here drew on PBMCs, taken before TCRalphabeta/CD19-depleted stem cell transplant. The receptors stem from a girl aged 2 to 10 with aplastic anemia, due to receive a stem cell transplant.

This clonotype was counted ten times or more. This CDR3 is CASSERVWSYNEQFF. DNA for the CDR3: TGTGCCAGCAGTGAGAGGGTTTGGTCCTACAATGAGCAGTTCTTC. This chain joins TRBV2 and TRBJ2-1; D is possibly TRBD2 (5 bases). With 3 bases removed from V and 1 base from J, the gap between germline ends came to 10 bases. The CDR3 totals 15 residues. The germline V gene encodes CDR1 SNHLY and CDR2 FYNNEI. Full variable domain (rest looked up from reference TRBV2 and TRBJ2-1): EPEVTQTPSHQVTQMGQEVILRCVPISNHLYFYWYRQILGQKVEFLVSFYNNEISEKSEIFDDQFSVERPDGSNFTLKIRSTKLEDSAMYFCASSERVWSYNEQFFGPGTRLTVL.

The chain uses TRBV5-1 and TRBJ2-1; D unresolved. This CDR3 has 14 residues. The V gene lost 3 bases and the J gene lost 2 bases, with 9 bases spanning the gap. Per the germline V gene, CDR1 is SGHRS and CDR2 is YFSETQ. In DNA, the CDR3 is TGCGCCAGCAGCTCTATAGCAACCTACAATGAGCAGTTCTTC. Its translation is CASSSIATYNEQFF.

The chain is built from TRBV20-1 and TRBJ1-3; 7 nucleotides agree with TRBD1. Germline CDR1 and CDR2: DFQATT and SNEGSKA (reference sequence). The CDR3 has 13 amino acids. J was trimmed by 9 bases and V by 5 bases; bases with no gene match: 10. The CDR3 spells CSAQGQPAATIYF. The CDR3 bases are TGCAGTGCTCAGGGACAGCCGGCTGCCACCATATATTTT.

The genes are TRBV6-1 and TRBJ2-2; possible D gene TRBD2, 7 bases. This CDR3 comprises 17 residues. Germline loops: CDR1 MNHNS, CDR2 SASEGT. Trimming shortened V by 6 bases and J by 6 bases, and 23 bases separated the two germline ends. This chain's CDR3 is CASSPPRGGSRSGELFF. The CDR3, as DNA: TGTGCCAGCAGCCCCCCAAGGGGGGGGTCTAGATCCGGGGAGCTGTTTTTT.

This clonotype came up once. The chain links TRBV28 to TRBJ1-4; 8 nucleotides agree with TRBD1. The germline gives CDR1 MDHEN, CDR2 SYDVKM. With V trimmed by 8 bases and J by 8 bases, 7 bases remained unmatched. This CDR3 comprises 13 residues. The CDR3 DNA sequence: TGTGCCAGCCGGCAGGGGGCGTTGGAAAAACTGTTTTTT. It specifies CASRQGALEKLFF.

This chain uses TRBV5-1 with TRBJ2-7; 10 bases fit TRBD2. Germline trimming cut 3 bases from V and 2 bases from J; bases unmatched to any gene: 8. Germline CDR1 SGHRS, CDR2 YFSETQ. This CDR3 is 16 amino acids long. CDR3: CASSSGLAEPTYEQYF. The CDR3 DNA is TGCGCCAGCAGCTCAGGACTAGCGGAACCAACCTACGAGCAGTACTTC.

This clonotype has just a few counts. J is TRBJ2-3 and V is TRBV6-1, with D perhaps assigned TRBD1 or TRBD2 (5 bases each). Germline assignment: CDR1 MNHNS and CDR2 SASEGT. CDR3 length equals 15 residues. Trimming left V 5 bases short and J 2 bases short, with 14 bases between. The CDR3 spells CASSLNGGLTDTQYF. The CDR3 coding sequence is TGTGCCAGCAGTCTCAATGGGGGTCTCACAGATACGCAGTATTTT.

V and J are TRBV5-6 and TRBJ2-5, with D possibly being TRBD2 (6 bases). The CDR3 sequence is 14 residues long. The germline V gene has CDR1 SGHDT and CDR2 YYEEEE. V was pared by 0 bases and J by 4 bases, with 10 bases between. The chain's CDR3 is CASSLVQAGETQYF. The CDR3 nucleotides read TGTGCCAGCAGCTTGGTGCAAGCGGGAGAGACCCAGTACTTC.